Listed below are T cell receptor beta chains from one sample, sequenced in a study of CD8+ T cells in alopecia areata. Libraries were prepared by immunoSEQ multiplex PCR; TCRdb keeps only in-frame clonotypes and omits some of them. The profile shows around 300,000 clones, approximately 60% of them singletons. The specimen comprised CD4+ T cells sorted from blood, sampled around week 54, from a patient treated with tofacitinib. These receptors were taken from a human donor with alopecia areata. CDR3s include the opening cysteine and the closing phenylalanine or tryptophan. D genes are given only for firm matches. Only part of the rows carry a size: once, few, many, or a class if the clone is expanded.

D gene,J gene,clone size,V gene,CDR3 DNA,CDR3 protein
.,TRBJ1-6,.,TRBV15,TGTGCCACCAGCCCGGGCTCCTATAATTCACCCCTCCACTTT,CATSPGSYNSPLHF
.,TRBJ2-1,few,TRBV2,TGTGCCAGCAAGGTTCTTACCAGCTCCTACAATGAGCAGTTCTTC,CASKVLTSSYNEQFF
TRBD1,TRBJ1-2,few,TRBV30,TGTGCCTGCCTTAGGGACAGTCAAGCTAACTATGGCTACACCTTC,CACLRDSQANYGYTF
TRBD1,TRBJ2-6,.,TRBV10-3,TGTGCCATCAGTACAGGGGGCTCGTCTGGGGCCAACGTCCTGACTTTC,CAISTGGSSGANVLTF
.,TRBJ1-2,few,TRBV4-2,TGTGCCAGCAGCCAAGGACCCTTGGGCTATGGCTACACCTTC,CASSQGPLGYGYTF
.,TRBJ1-5,.,TRBV4-1,TGCGCCAGCAGCCGCAATCCCCGGGACGGGGCCCAATATGGCAATCAGCCCCAGCATTTT,CASSRNPRDGAQYGNQPQHF
.,TRBJ2-5,.,TRBV11-2,TGTGCCAGCAGCTTGGGGACACATCAAGAGACCCAGTACTTC,CASSLGTHQETQYF
TRBD2,TRBJ2-1,.,TRBV9,TGTGCCAGCAGCGTTTTAGCGGGGGGGATGTACAATGAGCAGTTCTTC,CASSVLAGGMYNEQFF
.,TRBJ2-7,.,TRBV2,TGTGCCGGGGGCAGGAGCTCCTACGAGCAGTACTTC,CAGGRSSYEQYF
.,TRBJ1-4,.,TRBV29-1,TGCAGCGTTGTGGGGGGAGCAACTAATGAAAAACTGTTTTTT,CSVVGGATNEKLFF
.,TRBJ2-4,few,TRBV6-5,TGTGCCAGCAGATATAACTCCGGAGGTGGAAACATTCAGTACTTC,CASRYNSGGGNIQYF
.,TRBJ1-6,.,TRBV25-1,TGTGCCAGCAGTGAAAGAGGGACTTATTCACCCCTCCACTTT,CASSERGTYSPLHF
.,TRBJ2-3,.,TRBV29-1,TGCAGCGTTGGAGACGGGGGGCCGGGAGATACGCAGTATTTT,CSVGDGGPGDTQYF
TRBD1,TRBJ2-7,.,TRBV30,TGTGCCTCCACTCCTCTAGGACAGGGGTCGGGCTACGAGCAGTACTTC,CASTPLGQGSGYEQYF
.,TRBJ1-4,.,TRBV15,TGTGCCACCAGCAGCACAGGGTCTCGCGAAAAACTGTTTTTT,CATSSTGSREKLFF
.,TRBJ2-1,.,TRBV9,TGTGCCAGCAGCGTTCGGGGACCAGGTAACGGTGAGCAGTTCTTC,CASSVRGPGNGEQFF
.,TRBJ2-5,few,TRBV7-9,TGTGCCAGCAGCCCCCTCCAGGGTTCGGCCCAGTACTTC,CASSPLQGSAQYF
.,TRBJ1-2,once,TRBV15,TGTGCCACCAGCAGAGAGTACTATGGCTACACCTTC,CATSREYYGYTF
.,TRBJ1-2,.,TRBV12-5,TGTGCTAGTGGCTGGGGGGACATCCCTGCTGGCTACACCTTC,CASGWGDIPAGYTF
.,TRBJ2-7,few,TRBV18,TGTGCCAGCTCGTCGGGATTTTACGAGCAGTACTTC,CASSSGFYEQYF
TRBD2,TRBJ2-1,once,TRBV7-9,TGTGCCAGCAGAGTAGCGGGGGGTCTCAATGAGCAGTTCTTC,CASRVAGGLNEQFF
.,TRBJ1-5,few,TRBV12-2,TGTGCAAGTCGTTTAAGGTGGAGGGATCAGCCCCAGCATTTT,CASRLRWRDQPQHF
.,TRBJ2-7,.,TRBV5-1,TGCGCCAGCAGCTTGGCCGGGGGACTCTACTACGAGCAGTACTTC,CASSLAGGLYYEQYF
.,TRBJ1-1,.,TRBV5-4,TGTGCCACCTCCCGGGAGCCAAAGAACACTGAAGCTTTCTTT,CATSREPKNTEAFF
.,TRBJ2-2,.,TRBV5-6,TGTGCCAGCAGCTGGGCCCCATGGGGGGCGAACACCGGGGAGCTGTTTTTT,CASSWAPWGANTGELFF
TRBD2,TRBJ2-1,.,TRBV29-1,TGCAGCGTTTATGGGCCCAGTTCCAGCGGGGGGGATGAGAAGAACAATGAGCAGTTCTTC,CSVYGPSSSGGDEKNNEQFF
TRBD1,TRBJ2-7,.,TRBV18,TGTGCCAGCTCCCGGACAGGGGCCACCTACGAGCAGTACTTC,CASSRTGATYEQYF
TRBD1,TRBJ1-5,.,TRBV6-5,TGTGCCAGCAGTTCATCGACAGGGAAAGGCAATCAGCCCCAGCATTTT,CASSSSTGKGNQPQHF
.,TRBJ2-2,few,TRBV30,TGTGCCTGGAGGGACAGCGGGGAGCTGTTTTTT,CAWRDSGELFF
TRBD1,TRBJ2-7,.,TRBV23-1,TGCGCCAGGGATCCTGGACAGGGGCCGCGGTTC,CARDPGQGPRF